This T cell receptor beta chain was found in a study of T cell repertoires in cytomegalovirus infection. Study-level information: Based on public TCR beta signatures, there were indications of CMV infection and of a matching HLA type.

This clonotype was observed a handful of times. Its antigen is unidentified. The V end lost 0 bases, the J end lost 6 bases, and 14 bases lay between the germline ends. Germline V lookup: CDR1 SGHAT, CDR2 FQNNGV. The CDR3 is made up of 16 amino acids. TCRdb reprocessed the reads with MiXCR, giving one entry per CDR3 protein. The profile shows around 360,000 distinct CDR3 sequences, about 35% of them singletons. Study-wide points: The study found HLA-C-restricted CMV-specific TCR beta clonotypes dominating the ex vivo response. Cumulative public TCR beta family frequency identified carriers of CMV plus the relevant HLA.

The chain links TRBV11-2 to TRBJ2-2; possibly TRBD1 for D (5 bases). Specimen: cultured PBMCs, collected from culture after CMV antigen stimulation. The receptor was isolated from a human donor in good health (CMV status not recorded). Some clones in this sample may be carry-over from other donors' samples. The CDR3 reads CASSLDLLGAPGELFF. The DNA of the CDR3 is TGTGCCAGCAGCTTAGATCTGTTAGGGGCCCCCGGGGAGCTGTTTTTT.